The sequence of this T cell receptor (beta chain) was determined in a study of shared clonotypes between healthy human individuals. Profiling relied on immunoSEQ multiplex PCR, and the TCRdb table lists in-frame clones only, not all of them. This table holds about 2 million clones, about 95% found once. The ends lost 4 bases at V and 7 bases at J; junction bases unmatched: 2. CDR1 and CDR2 from the germline V gene are DFQATT and SNEGSKA (reference sequence). The CDR3 is 11 residues long. Selected positively for CCR7 and CD45RO-negative, naive CD8 cells excluded terminally differentiated effector memory CD45RA+ cells. Within Nashville, Tennessee resided all donors, each a Caucasian adult.

The sequenced material came from naive CD8+ T cells sorted from blood. The chain carries TRBV20-1 and TRBJ1-2; 8 nucleotides line up with TRBD1. This TCR derives from a man younger than 35 in good health. In nucleotides, the CDR3 is TGCAGTGCTACCCAGGGGGCTGGCTACACCTTC. Its protein is CSATQGAGYTF.